This T cell receptor (beta chain) was documented in a study of blood T cell repertoires in COVID-19 (dated by TCRdb to about 2020). Concerning the study at large: Samples from collaborators originated in the United States, Italy and Spain and spanned both the acute and convalescent phases of COVID-19. The prospective study material was composed of cDNA or gDNA derived from T cells, B-cell-depleted T cells, or PBMCs. The dataset comprised deeply sampled blood TCRbeta repertoires from subjects exposed to, actively infected with, or recovered from COVID-19. A freely available public database, intended as a resource for researchers studying the immune response to SARS-CoV-2, is where the repertoires were released. Samples were obtained from the ongoing ImmuneRACE study (first 160 participants) and from over 1,000 subjects provided by 6 global collaborators. Nearly every sample came with metadata listing a de-identified subject ID, COVID-19 status, age in years and sex. Where available, HLA class I and class II types were obtained from metadata supplied by the sample provider rather than from assay-based typing.

CDR1 and CDR2 (SNHLY, FYNNEI) derive from the germline V gene. The CDR3 spans 11 residues, from the cysteine through the phenylalanine. Just the 33-base CDR3 DNA is kept, in frame starting at base 1. V is clipped by 4 bases and J by 9 bases, and the sequence between their germline boundaries is 7 bases long. In Seattle, one collaborating source enrolled patients while the infection was active and tracked those patients longitudinally over the course of disease. The collaborating institutions used their own protocols to collect whole blood in K2EDTA tubes. For TCRbeta analysis, collaborators shipped samples as frozen whole blood, isolated PBMCs, or DNA extracted from either of those sample types. The investigation overall reported the following: The amount of clinical and demographic metadata varied by source and participant and was provided uncurated.

A word on this clone: What antigen it recognizes has not been identified. No much larger clone exists at a distance of one base, and base qualities are not known.

TCRbeta CDR3 regions were amplified from genomic DNA by means of the immunoSEQ Assay, a bias-controlled multiplex PCR. In the authors' own workflow: Within the assay, amplification of reference gene primers was used to estimate how many nucleated cells each sample contained. Sequence reads were collapsed and filtered to measure the absolute abundance of every unique TCRbeta CDR3 rearrangement. For each sample, productive Simpson clonality was calculated by taking the square root of Simpson's diversity index across productive rearrangements. Here the immuneACCESS table is served through TCRdb, limited to in-frame sequences with V and J called. Missing clones are a known gap in these copies; in checked studies unresolved V genes cover under half, and the rest lacks a known reason. V and J calls and clone size are copied from that table; D and trimming were computed from the DNA. Recorded for this sample are roughly 87,000 clones; around 85% of them occurred a single time. In total, the top ten clones hold roughly 3.2% of the sample.

The V and J segments used are TRBV2 and TRBJ2-1, and TRBD1 may be the D gene, going by 6 matching bases. Source material: peripheral blood. The origin of this receptor is a woman older than 75 with COVID-19, enrolled during active disease. At the DNA level, the sequence is TGTGCCAGCAGTGGAGGGGGTGAGCAGTTCTTC. Its product reads: CASSGGGEQFF. The CDR3 plus the reference TRBV2 and TRBJ2-1 genes for the other parts give the full variable domain: EPEVTQTPSHQVTQMGQEVILRCVPISNHLYFYWYRQILGQKVEFLVSFYNNEISEKSEIFDDQFSVERPDGSNFTLKIRSTKLEDSAMYFCASSGGGEQFFGPGTRLTVL.